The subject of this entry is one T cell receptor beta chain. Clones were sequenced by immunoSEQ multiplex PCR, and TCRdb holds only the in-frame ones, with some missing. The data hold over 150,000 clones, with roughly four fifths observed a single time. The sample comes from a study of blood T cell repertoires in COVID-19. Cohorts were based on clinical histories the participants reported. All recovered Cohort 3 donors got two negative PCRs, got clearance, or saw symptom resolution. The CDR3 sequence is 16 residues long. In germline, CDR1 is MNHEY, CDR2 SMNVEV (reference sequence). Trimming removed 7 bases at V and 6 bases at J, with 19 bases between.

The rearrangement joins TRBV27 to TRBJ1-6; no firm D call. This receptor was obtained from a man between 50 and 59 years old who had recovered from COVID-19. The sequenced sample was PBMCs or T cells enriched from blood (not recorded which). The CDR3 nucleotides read TGTGCCAGCAACTCGATTGAGGCAGCGGCTAATTCACCCCTCCACTTT. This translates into CASNSIEAAANSPLHF.